The clone carrying this T cell receptor (beta chain) was seen only a few times. Trimming took 0 bases from V and 8 from J, leaving 7 bases between them. There are 12 residues in the CDR3. The germline CDR1 and CDR2 sequences are LGHDT and YNNKEL (reference sequence). These data are taken from a study of blood T cell repertoires in COVID-19. On the study more broadly: Sites in the United States, Italy and Spain provided acute and convalescent COVID-19 samples. T cells, B-cell-depleted T cells, or PBMCs supplied cDNA or gDNA.

Per the study methods: How many nucleated cells were present was estimated from reference gene primer amplification. The assay was immunoSEQ multiplex PCR, and TCRdb's table has in-frame clones only and misses some. That table supplies the V and J calls and clone size; D and trimming were determined from the DNA. In the table there are 150,000 to 200,000 clones, around 84% of which are singletons. While infection was still active, Seattle patients were enrolled and then followed longitudinally. Input material: peripheral blood. The chain combines TRBV3-1 (or the pseudogene TRBV3-2) with TRBJ1-2; D remains ambiguous. This clonotype was obtained from a woman in her 70s with COVID-19, enrolled during active disease. CDR3 amino acids: CASSQEFQGYTF. In nucleotides, the CDR3 is TGTGCCAGCAGCCAAGAATTTCAAGGCTACACCTTC.